This T cell receptor (beta chain) was captured by sequencing in a study of T cell changes during pregnancy in multiple sclerosis. Clones were read by immunoSEQ multiplex PCR, and TCRdb kept only the in-frame ones, dropping some. Of 88,000 or so clones listed, under 95% are singletons. This CDR3 comprises 16 residues. With V trimmed by 4 bases and J by 6 bases, 13 bases remained unmatched. Germline V gene lookup returns CDR1 SGHRS and CDR2 YFSETQ. This sequence was found in a female donor with multiple sclerosis, enrolled in a pregnancy study. The V call is TRBV5-1, the J call TRBJ2-3; 8 nucleotides line up with TRBD2. Sequenced material: peripheral blood, taken before pregnancy. Here the CDR3 DNA reads TGCGCCAGCAGCCCTTTGGTCGGGGGGGCAGGGGATACGCAGTATTTT. Protein sequence: CASSPLVGGAGDTQYF.